The 21 T cell receptor beta chains in this list originate from one sample, sequenced in a study of regulatory T cells in long-lasting Graves disease. TCR beta libraries were built with iRepertoire HTBI primers and Arm-PCR of CDR3 regions. TCRdb ran MiXCR on the multiplex PCR reads and lists one entry per CDR3 protein. This sample carries some 430,000 distinct CDR3 sequences, around a fifth of them seen once, and the ten largest clones take around 7%. As to time point: persistent/refractory GD, antithyroid drugs over 5 years with positive TRAb. PBMCs provided the RNA from which the TCR library was made. Sequencing was performed on peripheral blood mononuclear cells (PBMCs), taken when the disease was refractory, from a patient treated with antithyroid drugs. These receptors came from a female donor with Graves disease.

In this sample, this clonotype turned up many times. This chain links TRBV27 with TRBJ2-5; 10 bases fit TRBD1. Unmatched junction bases numbered 6, after V lost 6 bases and J lost 8 bases. Germline assignment: CDR1 MNHEY and CDR2 SMNVEV (reference sequence). This CDR3 spans 13 amino acids. This chain's CDR3 is CASRAGQGSTQYF. CDR3 sequence (DNA): TGTGCCAGCAGGGCGGGACAGGGGAGTACCCAGTACTTC.

As regards this clonotype: A much more abundant neighbour one base away suggests this may be a read error. The chain has TRBV24-1 and TRBJ2-2; 9 nucleotides match TRBD2. The CDR3 has 16 residues. Per germline, CDR1 KGHDR and CDR2 SFDVKD. In DNA form, the CDR3 reads TGTGCCACCAGTGCTACGACTAGCGGTAACACCGGGGAGCTGCTTTTT. It codes for CATSATTSGNTGELLF.

This clonotype was observed at least ten times. The chain uses TRBV27 and TRBJ2-2; D call uncertain. The CDR3 has 13 residues. The ends were cut back, 3 bases at V and 6 bases at J, with 8 bases in the middle. CDR1 and CDR2 from the germline V gene are MNHEY and SMNVEV (reference sequence). Here the CDR3 DNA reads TGTGCCAGCAGTTTGACCCCGCCCGGGGAGCTGTTTTTT. As protein: CASSLTPPGELFF.

The count of this clonotype is one. This chain links TRBV5-1 with TRBJ2-7, with a weak D call TRBD2 (5 bases). Germline CDR1 SGHRS, CDR2 YFSETQ. The CDR3 is 17 amino acids. Trimming cost V 2 bases and J 3 bases, with 21 bases left between them. The CDR3 protein is CASSFEGSAAGDYEQYF. CDR3 sequence (DNA): TGCGCCAGCAGCTTTGAGGGCTCCGCCGCGGGCGACTACGAGCAGTACTTC.

This sequence joins TRBV20-1 and TRBJ1-5; D is uncertain. The length of the CDR3 is 13 residues. Germline loops: CDR1 DFQATT, CDR2 SNEGSKA (reference sequence). V lost 1 base, J lost 5 bases, and 9 bases lay in between. This CDR3 reads CSARAGLDQPQHF. The CDR3 DNA reads TGCAGTGCTAGAGCGGGCCTGGATCAGCCCCAGCATTTT.

This clonotype was seen repeatedly, ten times or more. The chain combines TRBV20-1 with TRBJ1-2, with D hard to call. The CDR3 is 13 residues long. CDR1 and CDR2 (germline): DFQATT, SNEGSKA (reference sequence). Trimming removed 2 bases from V and 4 bases from J, with 11 bases in between. CDR3 in DNA: TGCAGTGCTAGACCTGTGGATAGCTATGGCTACACCTTC. Protein product: CSARPVDSYGYTF.

This chain connects TRBV7-9 to TRBJ2-3; 11 nucleotides align to TRBD2. The germline V gene has CDR1 SEHNR and CDR2 FQNEAQ (reference sequence). This CDR3 region has 15 residues. The V gene end was trimmed by 4 bases and the J gene end by 2 bases; junction bases not matched to a gene: 2. CDR3 in amino acids: CASSSGLAVTDTQYF. DNA of the CDR3: TGTGCCAGCAGCTCGGGACTAGCGGTCACAGATACGCAGTATTTT.

The CDR3 is CASSPQGVGTDTQYF. Written as DNA, the CDR3 is TGTGCCAGCAGCCCACAGGGAGTTGGCACAGATACGCAGTATTTT. The chain has TRBV7-3 and TRBJ2-3; possible D gene TRBD1, 6 bases. Looked up from germline, CDR1 is SGHTA and CDR2 is FQGTGA. Deletions cut 5 bases from V and 1 base from J, with 13 bases between. This CDR3 has 15 amino acids.

This clonotype was seen repeatedly, ten times or more. The chain is built from TRBV2 and TRBJ1-4; D gene unclear. CDR3 size: 16 residues. V was pared by 4 bases and J by 5 bases, with 17 bases between. The germline CDR1 and CDR2 sequences are SNHLY and FYNNEI. CDR3 sequence (DNA): TGTGCCAGCAGTGCTCGACAAAACGGGGAGAATGAAAAACTGTTTTTT. Encoded protein: CASSARQNGENEKLFF.

The chain recombines TRBV7-9 with TRBJ2-5; D is ambiguous. Germline lookup yields CDR1 SEHNR and CDR2 FQNEAQ (reference sequence). There are 14 residues in the CDR3. Trimming shortened V by 2 bases and J by 0 bases, and 7 bases separated the two germline ends. CDR3 amino acids: CASSLMQYQETQYF. As DNA, the CDR3 is TGTGCCAGCAGCTTAATGCAGTACCAAGAGACCCAGTACTTC. The variable domain in full, with the rest retrieved from reference TRBV7-9 and TRBJ2-5, is DTGVSQNPRHKITKRGQNVTFRCDPISEHNRLYWYRQTLGQGPEFLTYFQNEAQLEKSRLLSDRFSAERPKGSFSTLEIQRTEQGDSAMYLCASSLMQYQETQYFGPGTRLLVL.

This clonotype was picked up a small number of times. The chain uses TRBV5-1 and TRBJ2-2; D is ambiguous. Germline CDR1 SGHRS, CDR2 YFSETQ. This CDR3 comprises 14 residues. With 1 base removed from V and 6 bases from J, the gap between germline ends came to 10 bases. As DNA, the CDR3 is TGCGCCAGCAGCTTGCCCGTAAAGGCCGGGGAGCTGTTTTTT. Translating it yields CASSLPVKAGELFF.

In this sample, this clonotype turned up a few times. The chain links TRBV19 to TRBJ1-5, with no clear D. This CDR3 spans 13 amino acids. Trimming left V 5 bases short and J 3 bases short, with 8 bases between. Germline V CDR1 and CDR2: LNHDA, SQIVND (reference sequence). The CDR3 region has the DNA TGTGCCAGTAGTTGGGCCTCCAATCAGCCCCAGCATTTT. This sequence encodes CASSWASNQPQHF.

The chain recombines TRBV9 with TRBJ2-7, with D tentatively TRBD2 (6 bases). Germline-derived CDR1 and CDR2 are SGDLS and YYNGEE. This CDR3 comprises 14 residues. V was trimmed by 0 bases and J by 2 bases, leaving 9 bases between them. CDR3 sequence reads: CASSVGGDAYEQYF. CDR3 nucleotide sequence: TGTGCCAGCAGCGTAGGGGGGGATGCCTACGAGCAGTACTTC. Looking up the rest from reference TRBV9 and TRBJ2-7 gives the full variable domain: DSGVTQTPKHLITATGQRVTLRCSPRSGDLSVYWYQQSLDQGLQFLIQYYNGEERAKGNILERFSAQQFPDLHSELNLSSLELGDSALYFCASSVGGDAYEQYFGPGTRLTVT.

This clonotype was picked up a small number of times. The chain is built from TRBV5-6 and TRBJ2-7; D possibly matches TRBD1 or TRBD2 (5 bases each). Per germline, CDR1 SGHDT and CDR2 YYEEEE. This CDR3 contains 14 residues. V was clipped by 3 bases and J by 3 bases, with 13 bases between them. The DNA for the CDR3 is TGTGCCAGCAGCTGGGGGACGGAGCACTACGAGCAGTACTTC. It codes for CASSWGTEHYEQYF.

This clonotype was detected a few times. The rearrangement uses TRBV12-3 or TRBV12-4 and TRBJ1-2, with a weak D call TRBD1 (5 bases). The CDR3 length is 15 residues. Trimming took off 7 bases at V and 0 bases at J, with 15 bases between the two ends. The chain's CDR3 is CASTPGGVANYGYTF. Written as DNA, the CDR3 is TGTGCCAGCACCCCCGGAGGGGTAGCTAACTATGGCTACACCTTC.

The V gene is TRBV19, the J gene TRBJ1-5, with D uncertain. CDR1 and CDR2 from the germline V gene are LNHDA and SQIVND (reference sequence). The germline V and J ends were trimmed by 4 bases and 6 bases, with 10 bases remaining between them. The CDR3 has 13 residues. CDR3 DNA sequence: TGTGCCAGTAGTAAGGGCCAACGTCAGCCCCAGCATTTT. Translated: CASSKGQRQPQHF.

This chain uses TRBV7-9 with TRBJ2-1; D tentatively fits TRBD1 or TRBD2 (5 bases each). Deletions cut 3 bases from V and 2 bases from J, with 17 bases between. Germline values: CDR1 SEHNR, CDR2 FQNEAQ (reference sequence). The CDR3 spans 17 residues. CDR3 sequence reads: CASSFHQGEGPYNEQFF. DNA of the CDR3: TGTGCCAGCAGCTTCCACCAGGGCGAGGGTCCCTACAATGAGCAGTTCTTC.

This clonotype came up many times. The chain combines TRBV2 with TRBJ2-7, with 10 bases that match TRBD2. Germline CDR1 SNHLY, CDR2 FYNNEI. Germline trimming cut 2 bases from V and 7 bases from J; bases unmatched to any gene: 8. The CDR3 is 15 residues long. The CDR3 DNA is TGTGCCAGCAGTGAAAGTCTAGCGGGAGCGGAAGAGCAGTACTTC. It specifies CASSESLAGAEEQYF.

The chain joins TRBV24-1 to TRBJ1-1, with D perhaps matching TRBD1 (5 bases). The CDR3 loop spans 13 amino acids. In germline, CDR1 is KGHDR, CDR2 SFDVKD. The ends were cut back, 8 bases at V and 1 base at J, with 10 bases in the middle. The CDR3 loop is CATMGEENTEAFF. The CDR3 nucleotides are TGTGCCACCATGGGGGAGGAGAACACTGAAGCTTTCTTT.

This clonotype was recorded many times. The chain carries TRBV7-2 and TRBJ2-5; D gene ambiguous. Trimming shortened V by 1 base and J by 2 bases, and 8 bases separated the two germline ends. The CDR3 runs 14 residues. CDR1 is SGHTA, CDR2 FQGNSA, per germline. The CDR3 coding sequence is TGTGCCAGCAGCTTAGGTCAGAAACAAGAGACCCAGTACTTC. This codes for CASSLGQKQETQYF.

As for this clonotype: A much larger clone lies a single base off, so this may be a read error. This chain links TRBV7-8 with TRBJ2-5; 7 nucleotides line up with TRBD1. The CDR3 extends over 15 amino acids. Germline V lookup: CDR1 SGHVS, CDR2 FQNEAQ. The ends lost 5 bases at V and 5 bases at J; junction bases unmatched: 11. CDR3 sequence: CASSLLTGVRETQYF. DNA for the CDR3: TGTGCCAGCAGCCTTCTTACAGGGGTTAGGGAGACCCAGTACTTC.